This is a list of T cell receptor beta chains from one sample in a study of T-cell memory formation after mild COVID-19. Using its own MiXCR run on the 5' RACE reads, TCRdb lists one record per CDR3 protein. The repertoire holds under 300,000 distinct CDR3 sequences, with about 17% as singletons. The sequencing sample was made of PBMCs or a T cell subset sorted from them (not recorded which). All receptors derive from a man aged 18 to 30 who had mild COVID-19 (a few samples of this study predate the infection). Cell type and time point are not known. Each CDR3 is given without its conserved first and last residue. Size is stated for part of the rows, as once, few or many counts, or as a class when the clone is expanded.

TRBV20-1	.	TRBJ1-4	SARDEFQGEKKLF
TRBV7-2	many	TRBJ2-2	ASSLTGDTGELF
TRBV9	.	TRBJ2-3	ASSANGLARGDTQY
TRBV7-9	few	TRBJ1-1	ASSTGQGARLDTEAF
TRBV5-1	few	TRBJ2-3	ASSFGLAGGEDTQY
TRBV5-1	few	TRBJ1-1	ASSFETGGYTEAF
TRBV7-8	.	TRBJ1-6	ASSSSGIWSPLH
TRBV7-2	.	TRBJ2-1	ASSLDGTNGFNEQF
TRBV11-1	few	TRBJ2-1	ASSFPTSGGFYNEQF
TRBV12-3/TRBV12-4	.	TRBJ2-5	ASSLAWDRGSETQY
TRBV12-3/TRBV12-4	few	TRBJ1-5	ASSLVSSNQPQH
TRBV12-3/TRBV12-4	.	TRBJ1-6	ASSPGPSSPLH
TRBV24-1	few	TRBJ2-3	ATRPAGGVDTQY
TRBV24-1	few	TRBJ2-3	ATAGGDTQY
TRBV7-2	many	TRBJ2-5	ASSLSPGQPTTQY
TRBV12-3/TRBV12-4	few	TRBJ2-3	ASSWVLAGVTDTQY
TRBV5-6	many	TRBJ1-3	ASSRPYRGGRNTIY
TRBV11-2	few	TRBJ1-6	ASSLPTQGNSPLH
TRBV5-1	few	TRBJ1-2	ASSLLEEGSYGYT
TRBV6-2/TRBV6-3	.	TRBJ2-7	ASSYGFESYEQY
TRBV5-1	few	TRBJ2-4	ASSPEGDIQY
TRBV4-1	.	TRBJ1-5	ASSQEGGLNQPQH
TRBV20-1	.	TRBJ2-5	SAEGLAGGFKETQY
TRBV20-1	.	TRBJ1-5	SARTGSSKQPQH
TRBV7-9	.	TRBJ2-1	ASSSGLAVGNEQF
TRBV11-2	many	TRBJ2-5	ASSLDGPSQTQY
TRBV7-9	.	TRBJ2-7	ASSLFGSEQY
TRBV7-9	few	TRBJ1-1	ASSTGRMNTEAF
TRBV4-2	many	TRBJ2-7	ASSQVGVEQY
TRBV11-2	.	TRBJ2-5	ASSRSLRETQY
TRBV27	many	TRBJ2-5	ASSSSWNTGKTQY
TRBV4-1	.	TRBJ1-1	ASSQGAGRSNTEAF
TRBV7-3	.	TRBJ1-1	ASSLQAGIDTEAF
TRBV19	few	TRBJ2-1	ASSQQGAGLNEQF
TRBV24-1	few	TRBJ1-1	ATQAGGGTEAF
TRBV7-9	.	TRBJ2-1	ASSGGARELSEQF
TRBV7-3	.	TRBJ2-3	ASSSGLAGGLGDTQY
TRBV2	.	TRBJ1-5	ASSPQGAGSNQPQH
TRBV10-3	.	TRBJ1-2	AISTVGQGPGYGYT
TRBV4-3	few	TRBJ1-2	ASSQDSLSYGYT
TRBV10-3	few	TRBJ1-1	AISERGDTEAF
TRBV12-3/TRBV12-4	.	TRBJ1-2	ASSPQPYGYT
TRBV7-9	.	TRBJ1-4	ASSSSGSEKLF
TRBV9	few	TRBJ2-5	ASSRGSEGSGETQY
TRBV4-2	many	TRBJ2-7	ASSQAPALGEQY
TRBV20-1	few	TRBJ1-4	SARRGQGNEKLF
TRBV15	few	TRBJ2-5	ATSRMTSGEETQY
TRBV7-9	few	TRBJ1-3	ASSSRGGPGNTIY
TRBV28	few	TRBJ1-5	ASTTPTAPGQHQH
TRBV4-3	.	TRBJ2-2	ASSQEGTFTGELF
TRBV12-3/TRBV12-4	many	TRBJ1-4	ASSLQGNEKLF